The clone carrying this T cell receptor (beta chain) was observed many times. Its cognate antigen is unknown. The time point is: patch test 3, about 24 weeks after DPC sensitization. Treatment reported: therapeutic diphenylcyclopropenone sensitization with weekly scalp DPC. The donor pool consisted of alopecia patients aged 18 to 70 years, considered suitable for DPC. The data were taken from a study of human T cells and chemical hapten exposure. Study observations and caveats: More PT1 expanded TCRs went with higher patch test scores.

This CDR3 has 14 residues. V lost 5 bases and J lost 3; bases outside the gene matches: 7. Per germline, CDR1 MNHNS and CDR2 SASEGT. TCRdb itself ran the RACE reads through MiXCR, one entry per CDR3 protein. The sample has around 70,000 distinct CDR3 sequences; around 10% are singletons. This chain links TRBV6-1 with TRBJ2-7; TRBD1 matches 7 bases. The sequenced sample was whole blood, obtained in connection with sensitization to the hapten diphenylcyclopropenone (DPC). This clonotype originated in a woman aged 50 to 60 with alopecia areata. Some clones in this sample may be carry-over from other donors' samples. CDR3 sequence reads: CASSPRQGIYEQYF. The CDR3 DNA is TGTGCCAGCAGTCCCCGACAGGGAATCTACGAGCAGTACTTC.